The 18 T cell receptor beta chains given below trace back to one sample, sequenced in a study of monozygotic twins with inflammatory bowel disease. After re-calling the 5' RACE reads, TCRdb lists one entry per CDR3 protein, DNA absent. The sample is made up of approximately 330,000 distinct CDR3 sequences, and the top ten hold around 2% of it. The sequencing sample was made of blood. The receptors come from a human donor with ulcerative colitis or Crohn's disease, or a healthy co-twin of an affected twin (not recorded which).

The V and J genes are TRBV5-6 and TRBJ2-2; no DNA is available, so the TRBD1 call from TCRdb remains unchecked. The CDR3 consists of 16 residues. CDR1 is SGHDT and CDR2 is YYEEEE in the germline V gene. CDR3 amino acids: CASSPRRDRATGELFF.

This chain's CDR3 is CASSIVGGNQPQHF. The genes are TRBV19 and TRBJ1-5; with no DNA, the TCRdb D assignment of TRBD1 cannot be verified. This CDR3 comprises 14 residues. CDR1 is LNHDA, CDR2 SQIVND, per germline (reference sequence).

V is TRBV9 and J is TRBJ1-1; TCRdb lists TRBD1, though no DNA is available to test this call. This CDR3 spans 17 amino acids. Per the germline V gene, CDR1 is SGDLS and CDR2 is YYNGEE. The chain's CDR3 is CASSVGQGTVMNTEAFF.

V and J are TRBV29-1 and TRBJ1-2; without DNA, the TCRdb call of TRBD1 cannot be checked. CDR3 length: 14 amino acids. Germline V gene data show CDR1 as SQVTM and CDR2 as ANQGSEA. The CDR3 protein is CSVEETGVDYGYTF. The complete variable domain, with remaining parts taken from reference TRBV29-1 and TRBJ1-2, reads SAVISQKPSRDICQRGTSLTIQCQVDSQVTMMFWYRQQPGQSLTLIATANQGSEATYESGFVIDKFPISRPNLTFSTLTVSNMSPEDSSIYLCSVEETGVDYGYTFGSGTRLTVV.

This CDR3 reads CAISPGTGNGGNQPQHF. The V call is TRBV10-3, the J call TRBJ1-5; absent DNA, TCRdb's TRBD1 call cannot be checked. CDR1 ENHRY and CDR2 SYGVKD come from the germline V gene. The CDR3 is 17 amino acids.

The gene calls are TRBV14 and TRBJ2-3; no DNA is available, so the TRBD1 call from TCRdb remains unchecked. Germline V lookup: CDR1 SGHDN, CDR2 FVKESK. There are 16 residues in the CDR3. This CDR3 is CASSQEQGARTDTQYF.

The chain links TRBV7-8 to TRBJ2-1; TCRdb lists TRBD1, though no DNA is available to test this call. This CDR3 is built from 15 residues. The V gene's germline CDR1 is SGHVS and CDR2 FQNEAQ. The CDR3: CASSLKQGSSCEQFF.

The chain combines TRBV7-9 with TRBJ1-1; no DNA is available, so the TRBD1 call from TCRdb remains unchecked. The CDR3 length is 15 residues. Germline CDR1 and CDR2: SEHNR and FQNEAQ (reference sequence). CDR3 loop: CASTLTSTGKAEAFF.

This chain joins TRBV20-1 and TRBJ2-7; TCRdb reports TRBD2, a call that lacks DNA to check it against. The CDR3 length is 17 residues. Germline CDR1 reads DFQATT; CDR2 reads SNEGSKA (reference sequence). The CDR3 loop is CSARDLAGGPDYYEQYF.

The chain couples TRBV20-1 to TRBJ2-3; there is no DNA to check the TCRdb D call of TRBD1. Germline V gives CDR1 DFQATT, CDR2 SNEGSKA (reference sequence). This CDR3 has 15 amino acids. CDR3 amino acids: CSAIGGDRASDTQYF.

The chain has TRBV12-3 or TRBV12-4 and TRBJ2-1; the TRBD1 assignment by TCRdb is unverifiable without DNA. This CDR3 is 15 amino acids long. The CDR3 sequence: CASSLRQAGHNEQFF.

The chain uses TRBV28 and TRBJ2-3; without DNA, the TCRdb call of TRBD2 cannot be checked. CDR1 is MDHEN and CDR2 is SYDVKM in the germline V gene. The CDR3 is 14 amino acids. The CDR3 protein is CASSDAGSTDTQYF.

The chain combines TRBV20-1 with TRBJ2-3; TCRdb names TRBD2, which stays unverified in the absence of DNA. The CDR3 totals 13 residues. CDR1 is DFQATT, CDR2 SNEGSKA, per germline (reference sequence). The CDR3: CSAVRSGGDTQYF.

The CDR3: CASSSLTGQNGYTF. The V gene is TRBV5-1, the J gene TRBJ1-2; TCRdb names TRBD1, which stays unverified in the absence of DNA. Germline CDR1 reads SGHRS; CDR2 reads YFSETQ. The CDR3 spans 14 residues.

The chain joins TRBV7-9 to TRBJ2-3. The germline CDR1 and CDR2 sequences are SEHNR and FQNEAQ (reference sequence). The CDR3 covers 17 residues. The chain's CDR3 is CASSLLRLAASADTQYF. Supplemented by reference TRBV7-9 and TRBJ2-3, the full variable domain reads DTGVSQNPRHKITKRGQNVTFRCDPISEHNRLYWYRQTLGQGPEFLTYFQNEAQLEKSRLLSDRFSAERPKGSFSTLEIQRTEQGDSAMYLCASSLLRLAASADTQYFGPGTRLTVL.

This rearrangement joins TRBV5-4 to TRBJ1-6. The CDR3 runs 12 residues. CDR1 and CDR2 (germline): SGHNT, YYREEE (reference sequence). The CDR3 sequence is CASSSTASPLHF.

The rearrangement links TRBV10-3 to TRBJ1-6. The CDR3 extends over 14 amino acids. Germline V CDR1 and CDR2: ENHRY, SYGVKD. Here the CDR3 reads CAISGAGRKVSLHF.

This chain uses TRBV9 with TRBJ1-2; TCRdb proposes TRBD1, but this gene call is untestable without DNA. CDR3 length equals 15 residues. Per the germline V gene, CDR1 is SGDLS and CDR2 is YYNGEE. The CDR3 protein is CASSAYRDRDYGYTF.